The T cell receptor (beta chain) described here comes from a study of T cell responses to AZD1222 COVID-19 vaccine. Overall study findings and caveats: Baseline seropositives among AZD1222 recipients totaled only 5 to 7. None of the repertoires were sampled until the peak T cell response had passed. Spike was spanned by vaccine-associated CD4 TCRs, with dominance at 160-218 and 743-854. Increased Spike-specific TCR breadth and depth were observed after two AZD1222 doses.

The length of the CDR3 is 17 residues. V lost 2 bases, J lost 4 bases, and 10 bases stayed unmatched. Germline lookup yields CDR1 MNHEY and CDR2 SMNVEV (reference sequence). Profiled with immunoSEQ multiplex PCR; TCRdb holds only in-frame clones, not every one. Of 150,000 to 200,000 clones in the sample, roughly 92% were seen once. About this clone itself: Its cognate antigen is unknown.

The chain joins TRBV27 to TRBJ1-3; 8 bases agree with TRBD1. This sequence originates from an adult in good health. The sequencing used peripheral blood, collected on day 0 of AZD1222 vaccination. CDR3 residues: CASSLRPRTGPGNTIYF. As DNA, the CDR3 is TGTGCCAGCAGTTTACGACCTAGGACAGGGCCAGGAAACACCATATATTTT.